This TCR beta chain was retrieved from a study of OX40 agonist ivuxolimab in advanced cancers. Study conclusions and caveats: Normalized T-cell clonal expansion was also low in a subset of nonresponders.

A single count supports this clone. The antigen remains unidentified. Germline CDR1 reads LNHDA; CDR2 reads SQIVND (reference sequence). CDR3 length: 15 residues. The ends lost 3 bases at V and 4 bases at J; junction bases unmatched: 5. The data were produced by immunoSEQ multiplex PCR, yet TCRdb's version contains in-frame clones alone and is incomplete. This sample has roughly 20,000 clones; under 90% occur once, and the top ten carry roughly 30%. The V call is TRBV19, the J call TRBJ1-5; 8 nucleotides line up with TRBD1. The TCR comes from an adult with an advanced solid tumor such as melanoma, head and neck, liver or kidney cancer. The sequences come from CD4+ or CD8+ T cells sorted from blood, collected in a trial of the OX40 agonist ivuxolimab. CDR3 coding DNA: TGTGCCAGTAGTATTTGGACAGGGATTAATCAGCCCCAGCATTTT. Translation: CASSIWTGINQPQHF.